This T cell receptor (beta chain) emerged from a study of T cells in localized non-small cell lung cancer. Measured with immunoSEQ multiplex PCR; TCRdb has only the in-frame clones, and not every one. The profile shows 2,500 to 3,500 clones, 25% to 30% of them singletons. Study results and caveats: Across samples, adjacent lung featured a median around 55 of the top 100 tumor clones.

Regarding this clone: No antigen is known for it.

The sequence was collected from a man aged 35 to 69 with stage III lung adenocarcinoma. The sample consisted of lung tumor tissue, taken before any cancer treatment.

The CDR3 sequence is CASSPQREPQHF. DNA of the CDR3: TGTGCCAGCAGCCCACAGAGGGAGCCCCAGCATTTT. V usage is TRBV16 and J usage is TRBJ1-5, with D unclear. This CDR3 region has 12 residues. Germline V lookup: CDR1 KGHSY, CDR2 FQNENV. The V end was cut by 4 bases, the J end by 8 bases, with 9 bases between.